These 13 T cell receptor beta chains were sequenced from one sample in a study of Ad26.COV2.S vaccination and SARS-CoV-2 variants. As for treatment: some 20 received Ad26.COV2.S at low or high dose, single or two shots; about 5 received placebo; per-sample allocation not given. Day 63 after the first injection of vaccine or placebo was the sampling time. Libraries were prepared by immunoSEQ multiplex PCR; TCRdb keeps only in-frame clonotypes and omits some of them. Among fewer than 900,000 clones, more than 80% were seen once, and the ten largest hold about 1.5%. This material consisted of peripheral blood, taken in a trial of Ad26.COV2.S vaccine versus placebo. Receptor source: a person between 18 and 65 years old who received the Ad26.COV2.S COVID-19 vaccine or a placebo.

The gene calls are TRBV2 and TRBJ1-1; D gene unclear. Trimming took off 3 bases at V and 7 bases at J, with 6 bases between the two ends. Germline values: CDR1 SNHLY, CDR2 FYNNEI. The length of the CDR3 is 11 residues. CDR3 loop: CASSESLEAFF. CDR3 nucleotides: TGTGCCAGCAGTGAGAGCCTTGAAGCTTTCTTT.

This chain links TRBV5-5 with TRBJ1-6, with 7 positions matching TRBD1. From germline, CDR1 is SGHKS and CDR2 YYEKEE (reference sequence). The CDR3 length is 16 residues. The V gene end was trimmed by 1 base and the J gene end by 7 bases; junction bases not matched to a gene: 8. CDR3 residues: CASSLSDRDRNSPLHF. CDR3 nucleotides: TGTGCCAGCAGCTTGTCCGACAGGGATCGAAATTCACCCCTCCACTTT.

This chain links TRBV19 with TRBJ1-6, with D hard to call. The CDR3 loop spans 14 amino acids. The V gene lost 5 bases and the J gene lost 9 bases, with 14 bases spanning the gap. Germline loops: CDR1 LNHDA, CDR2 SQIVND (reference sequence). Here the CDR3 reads CASSPAVRGSPLHF. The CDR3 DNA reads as TGTGCCAGTAGTCCCGCCGTTCGGGGTTCACCCCTCCACTTT.

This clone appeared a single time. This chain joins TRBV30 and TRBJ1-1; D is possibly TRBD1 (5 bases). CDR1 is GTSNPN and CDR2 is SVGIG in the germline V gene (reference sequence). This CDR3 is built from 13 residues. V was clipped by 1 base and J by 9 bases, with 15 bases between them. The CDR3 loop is CAWSGQHRSKAFF. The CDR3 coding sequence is TGTGCCTGGAGTGGACAGCACCGTAGTAAAGCTTTCTTT.

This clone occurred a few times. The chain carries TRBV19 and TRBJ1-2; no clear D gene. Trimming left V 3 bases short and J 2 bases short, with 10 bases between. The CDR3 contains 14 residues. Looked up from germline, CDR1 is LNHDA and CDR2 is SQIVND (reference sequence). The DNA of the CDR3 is TGTGCCAGTAGTATCTATCCGGTGAACTATGGCTACACCTTC. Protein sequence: CASSIYPVNYGYTF.

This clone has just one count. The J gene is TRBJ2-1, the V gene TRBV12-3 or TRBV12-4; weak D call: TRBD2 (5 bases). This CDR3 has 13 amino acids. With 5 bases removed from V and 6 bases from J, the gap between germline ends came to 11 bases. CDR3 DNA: TGTGCCAGCAGTCGCGGGTTTGTCAATGAGCAGTTCTTC. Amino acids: CASSRGFVNEQFF.

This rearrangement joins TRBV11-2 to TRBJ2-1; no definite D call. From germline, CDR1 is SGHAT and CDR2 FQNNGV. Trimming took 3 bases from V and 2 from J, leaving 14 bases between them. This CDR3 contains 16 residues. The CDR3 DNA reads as TGTGCCAGCAGCTTTTCCGGGCTACATACCTACAATGAGCAGTTCTTC. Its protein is CASSFSGLHTYNEQFF. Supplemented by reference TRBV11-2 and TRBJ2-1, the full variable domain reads EAGVAQSPRYKIIEKRQSVAFWCNPISGHATLYWYQQILGQGPKLLIQFQNNGVVDDSQLPKDRFSAERLKGVDSTLKIQPAKLEDSAVYLCASSFSGLHTYNEQFFGPGTRLTVL.

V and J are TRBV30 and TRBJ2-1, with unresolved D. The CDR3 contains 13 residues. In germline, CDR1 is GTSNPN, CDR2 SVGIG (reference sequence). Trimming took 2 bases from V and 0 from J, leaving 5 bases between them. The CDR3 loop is CAWSKSSYNEQFF. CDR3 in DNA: TGTGCCTGGAGTAAGAGCTCCTACAATGAGCAGTTCTTC. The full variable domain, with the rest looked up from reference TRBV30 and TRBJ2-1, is SQTIHQWPATLVQPVGSPLSLECTVEGTSNPNLYWYRQAAGRGLQLLFYSVGIGQISSEVPQNLSASRPQDRQFILSSKKLLLSDSGFYLCAWSKSSYNEQFFGPGTRLTVL.

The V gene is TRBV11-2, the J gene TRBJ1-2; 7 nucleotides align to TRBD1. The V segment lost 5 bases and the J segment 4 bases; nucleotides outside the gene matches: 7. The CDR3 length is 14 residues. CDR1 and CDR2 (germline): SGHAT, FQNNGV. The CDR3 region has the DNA TGTGCCAGCAGCCCTGAGACAGGGCTCTATGGCTACACCTTC. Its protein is CASSPETGLYGYTF.

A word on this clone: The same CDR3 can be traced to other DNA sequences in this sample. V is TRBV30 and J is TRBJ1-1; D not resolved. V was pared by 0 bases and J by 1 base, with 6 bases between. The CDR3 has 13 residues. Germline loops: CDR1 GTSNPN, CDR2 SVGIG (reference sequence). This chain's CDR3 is CAWSVAGNTEAFF. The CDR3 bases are TGTGCCTGGAGTGTGGCGGGGAACACTGAAGCTTTCTTT.

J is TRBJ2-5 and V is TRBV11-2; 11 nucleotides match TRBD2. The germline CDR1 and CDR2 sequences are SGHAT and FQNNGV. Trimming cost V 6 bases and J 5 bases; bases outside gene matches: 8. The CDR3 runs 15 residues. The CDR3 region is CASSFTSGRGETQYF. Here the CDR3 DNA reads TGTGCCAGCAGTTTCACTAGCGGGAGAGGGGAGACCCAGTACTTC.

The CDR3 loop reads CASSLRPRDRGMYEQFF. CDR3 DNA sequence: TGTGCCAGCAGCTTACGGCCCCGGGACAGGGGGATGTATGAGCAGTTCTTC. V gene TRBV7-9 combines with J gene TRBJ2-1; 11 bases line up with TRBD1. The J segment lost 8 bases and the V segment lost 2 bases, leaving 11 bases of the junction unmatched. Germline CDR1 SEHNR, CDR2 FQNEAQ (reference sequence). The CDR3 is 17 residues long.

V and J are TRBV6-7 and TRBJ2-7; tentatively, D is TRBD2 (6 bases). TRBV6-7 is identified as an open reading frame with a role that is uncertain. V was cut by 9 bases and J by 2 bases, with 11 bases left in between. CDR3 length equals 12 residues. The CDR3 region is CASSGRPYEQYF. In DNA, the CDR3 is TGTGCCAGTTCCGGGAGACCCTACGAGCAGTACTTC.